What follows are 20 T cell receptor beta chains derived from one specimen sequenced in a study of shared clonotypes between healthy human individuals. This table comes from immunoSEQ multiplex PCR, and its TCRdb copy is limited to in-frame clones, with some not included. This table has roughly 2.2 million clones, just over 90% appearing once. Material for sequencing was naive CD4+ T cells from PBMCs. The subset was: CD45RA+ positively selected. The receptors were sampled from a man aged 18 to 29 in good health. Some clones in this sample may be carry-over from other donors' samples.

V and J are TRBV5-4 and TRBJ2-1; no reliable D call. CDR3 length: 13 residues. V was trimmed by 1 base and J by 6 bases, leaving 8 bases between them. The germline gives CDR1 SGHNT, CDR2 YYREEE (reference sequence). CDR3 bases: TGTGCCAGCAGCTTGCCCGGGCCCAATGAGCAGTTCTTC. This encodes CASSLPGPNEQFF. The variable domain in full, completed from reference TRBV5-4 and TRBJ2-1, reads ETGVTQSPTHLIKTRGQQVTLRCSSQSGHNTVSWYQQALGQGPQFIFQYYREEENGRGNFPPRFSGLQFPNYSSELNVNALELDDSALYLCASSLPGPNEQFFGPGTRLTVL.

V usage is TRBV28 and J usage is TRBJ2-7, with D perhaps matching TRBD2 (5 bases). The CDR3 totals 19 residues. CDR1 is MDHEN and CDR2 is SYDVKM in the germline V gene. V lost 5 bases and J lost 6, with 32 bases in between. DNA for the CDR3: TGTGCCAGCAGTCGGGCTCGGGCCAGGTCGGCGGGCCAACCCATCGAGCAGTACTTC. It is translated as CASSRARARSAGQPIEQYF.

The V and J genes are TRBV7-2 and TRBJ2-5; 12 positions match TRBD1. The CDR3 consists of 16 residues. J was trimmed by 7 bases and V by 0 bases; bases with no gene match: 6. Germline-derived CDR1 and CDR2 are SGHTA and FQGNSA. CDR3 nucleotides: TGTGCCAGCAGCTTAGCCGGGACAGGGGGCTTCGTGACCCAGTACTTC. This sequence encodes CASSLAGTGGFVTQYF.

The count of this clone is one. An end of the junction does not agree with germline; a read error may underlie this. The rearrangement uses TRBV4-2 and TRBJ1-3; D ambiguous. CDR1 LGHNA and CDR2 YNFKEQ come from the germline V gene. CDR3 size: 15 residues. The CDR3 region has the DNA TGTGCCAGCAGCCAAGATAAAGTAGATGGATACACCATATATTTT. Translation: CASSQDKVDGYTIYF.

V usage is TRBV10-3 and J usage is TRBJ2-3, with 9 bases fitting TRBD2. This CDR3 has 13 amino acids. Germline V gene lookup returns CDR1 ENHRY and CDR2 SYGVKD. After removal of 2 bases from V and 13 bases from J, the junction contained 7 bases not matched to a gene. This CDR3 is CAISEKGASGEYF. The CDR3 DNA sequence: TGTGCCATCAGTGAGAAAGGGGCTAGCGGGGAGTATTTT.

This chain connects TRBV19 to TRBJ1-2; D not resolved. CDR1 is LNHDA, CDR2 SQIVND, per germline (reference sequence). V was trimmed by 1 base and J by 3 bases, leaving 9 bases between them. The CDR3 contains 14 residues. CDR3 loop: CASSIGPEDYGYTF. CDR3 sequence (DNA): TGTGCCAGTAGTATAGGTCCAGAGGACTATGGCTACACCTTC.

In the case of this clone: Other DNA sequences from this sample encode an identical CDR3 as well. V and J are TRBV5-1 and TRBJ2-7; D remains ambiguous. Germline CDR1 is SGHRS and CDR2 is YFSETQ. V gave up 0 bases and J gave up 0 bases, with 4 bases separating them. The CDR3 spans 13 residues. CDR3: CASSLGSSYEQYF. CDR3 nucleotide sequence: TGCGCCAGCAGCTTGGGCTCCTCCTACGAGCAGTACTTC.

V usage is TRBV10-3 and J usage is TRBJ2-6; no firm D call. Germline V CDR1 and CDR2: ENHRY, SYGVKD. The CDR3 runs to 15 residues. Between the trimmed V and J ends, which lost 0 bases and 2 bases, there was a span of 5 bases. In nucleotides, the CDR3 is TGTGCCATCAGTGAGTCAAGGCCTGGGGCCAACGTCCTGACTTTC. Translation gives CAISESRPGANVLTF.

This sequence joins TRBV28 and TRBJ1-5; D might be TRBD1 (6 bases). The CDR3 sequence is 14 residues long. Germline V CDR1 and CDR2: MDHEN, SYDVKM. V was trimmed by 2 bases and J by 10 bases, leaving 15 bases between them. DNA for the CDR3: TGTGCCAGCAGTTTACATTCTCAGGGGAGTCCCCAGCATTTT. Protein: CASSLHSQGSPQHF.

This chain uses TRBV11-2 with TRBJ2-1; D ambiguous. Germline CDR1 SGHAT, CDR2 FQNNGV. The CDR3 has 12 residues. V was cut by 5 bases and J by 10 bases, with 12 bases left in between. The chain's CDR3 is CASSLLGFEQFF. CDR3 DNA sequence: TGTGCCAGCAGCCTCTTGGGGTTCGAGCAGTTCTTC.

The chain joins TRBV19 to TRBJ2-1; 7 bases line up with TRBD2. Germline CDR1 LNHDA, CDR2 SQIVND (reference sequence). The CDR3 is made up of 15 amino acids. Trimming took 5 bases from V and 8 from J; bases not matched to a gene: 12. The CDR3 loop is CASSGTSESAYEQFF. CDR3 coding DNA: TGTGCCAGTAGTGGTACTAGCGAGTCCGCCTATGAGCAGTTCTTC.

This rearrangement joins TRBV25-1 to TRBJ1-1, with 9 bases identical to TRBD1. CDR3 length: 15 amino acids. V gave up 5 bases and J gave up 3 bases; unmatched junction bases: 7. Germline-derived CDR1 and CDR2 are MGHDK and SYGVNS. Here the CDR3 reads CASSSSGQGDTEAFF. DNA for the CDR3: TGTGCCAGCAGTTCCTCGGGACAGGGTGACACTGAAGCTTTCTTT.

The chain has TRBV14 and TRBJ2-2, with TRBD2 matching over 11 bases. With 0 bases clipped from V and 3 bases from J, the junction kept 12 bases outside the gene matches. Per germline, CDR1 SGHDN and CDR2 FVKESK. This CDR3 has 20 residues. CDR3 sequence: CASSQDRWVAGGRHTGELFF. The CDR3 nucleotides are TGTGCCAGCAGCCAAGATAGGTGGGTAGCGGGAGGGAGACACACCGGGGAGCTGTTTTTT.

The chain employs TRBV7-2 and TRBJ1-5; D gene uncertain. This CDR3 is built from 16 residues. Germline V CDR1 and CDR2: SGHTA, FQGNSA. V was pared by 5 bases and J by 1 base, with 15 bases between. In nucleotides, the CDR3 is TGTGCCAGCAGCCCCCCAGCAGGTTGGAGCAATCAGCCCCAGCATTTT. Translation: CASSPPAGWSNQPQHF.

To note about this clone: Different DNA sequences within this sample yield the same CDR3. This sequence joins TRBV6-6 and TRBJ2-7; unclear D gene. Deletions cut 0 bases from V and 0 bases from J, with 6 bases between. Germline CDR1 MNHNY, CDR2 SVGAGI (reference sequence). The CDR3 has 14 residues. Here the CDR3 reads CASSYSPGSYEQYF. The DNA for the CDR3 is TGTGCCAGCAGTTACTCTCCAGGCTCCTACGAGCAGTACTTC.

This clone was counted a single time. CDR3 sequence reads: CASSSGTSGSPKAGELFF. CDR3 in DNA: TGTGCCAGCAGTTCCGGGACTAGCGGGAGTCCGAAGGCCGGGGAGCTGTTTTTT. J is TRBJ2-2 and V is TRBV5-4; 14 bases align to TRBD2. J was trimmed by 6 bases and V by 5 bases; bases with no gene match: 12. The CDR3 extends over 18 amino acids. The germline gives CDR1 SGHNT, CDR2 YYREEE (reference sequence).

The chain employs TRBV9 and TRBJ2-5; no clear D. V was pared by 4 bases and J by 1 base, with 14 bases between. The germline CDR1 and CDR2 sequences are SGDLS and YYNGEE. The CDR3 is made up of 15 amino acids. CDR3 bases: TGTGCCAGCAGCCGAGTTCCCGGGCCCCAAGAGACCCAGTACTTC. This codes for CASSRVPGPQETQYF.

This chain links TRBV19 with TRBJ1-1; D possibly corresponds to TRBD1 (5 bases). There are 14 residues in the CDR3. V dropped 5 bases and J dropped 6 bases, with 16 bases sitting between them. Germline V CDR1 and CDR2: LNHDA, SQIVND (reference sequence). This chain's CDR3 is CASSGTGTIAEAFF. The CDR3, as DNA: TGTGCCAGTAGTGGAACCGGGACGATCGCTGAAGCTTTCTTT.

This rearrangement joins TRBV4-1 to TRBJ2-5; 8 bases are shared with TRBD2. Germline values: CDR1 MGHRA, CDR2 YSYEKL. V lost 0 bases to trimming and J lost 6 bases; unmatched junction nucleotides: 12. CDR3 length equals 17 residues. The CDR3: CASSQEGLAGRGKTQYF. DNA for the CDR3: TGCGCCAGCAGCCAAGAAGGCCTAGCGGGCCGGGGGAAGACCCAGTACTTC.

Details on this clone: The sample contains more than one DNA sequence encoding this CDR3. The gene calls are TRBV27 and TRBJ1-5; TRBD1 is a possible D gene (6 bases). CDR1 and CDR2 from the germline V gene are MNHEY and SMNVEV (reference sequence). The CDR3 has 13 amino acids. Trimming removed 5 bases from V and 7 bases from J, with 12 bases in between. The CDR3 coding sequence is TGTGCCAGCAGTCTACAGGGCAGGCAGCCCCAGCATTTT. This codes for CASSLQGRQPQHF.